This T cell receptor beta chain is drawn from a study of early T cells in non-severe SARS-CoV-2 infection. The CDR3 has 16 amino acids. Germline V gene lookup returns CDR1 DFQATT and CDR2 SNEGSKA (reference sequence). The ends lost 1 base at V and 6 bases at J; junction bases unmatched: 12. cDNA molecules, individually, were tagged with unique molecular identifiers. TCRdb analysed the 5' RACE reads with MiXCR anew, one entry per CDR3 protein. The table lists about 49,000 distinct CDR3 sequences, 6.5% of them singletons. This clonotype showed up just a few times. The material was whole blood, obtained at baseline. This TCR derives from an adult who was a healthcare worker with PCR-confirmed SARS-CoV-2 infection or an uninfected control (not recorded which). The V and J genes are TRBV20-1 and TRBJ1-2, with 9 bases identical to TRBD1. This CDR3 reads CSARAWDRAVDHGYTF. The CDR3 DNA reads TGCAGTGCTAGAGCCTGGGACAGGGCGGTGGATCATGGCTACACCTTC.